These 3 T cell receptor beta chains were sequenced from one sample in a study of T cell repertoires in cytomegalovirus infection. Their antigens are not known. TCRdb independently ran MiXCR on the reads; one entry per CDR3 protein. The sample yields approximately 910,000 distinct CDR3 sequences, roughly 30% seen once. The sequenced sample was cultured CD8+ T cells from PBMCs, obtained from culture after CMV antigen stimulation. Receptors were obtained from a human donor in good health (CMV status not recorded). Some clones in this sample may be carry-over from other donors' samples.

The table lists this clonotype with a few counts. The chain combines TRBV7-9 with TRBJ1-2; D is ambiguous. Between the trimmed V and J ends, which lost 4 bases and 5 bases, there was a span of 32 bases. Per germline, CDR1 SEHNR and CDR2 FQNEAQ (reference sequence). This CDR3 comprises 20 residues. The CDR3 protein is CASSSPMFWKGSSNEYGYTF. CDR3 DNA: TGTGCCAGCAGCTCACCAATGTTTTGGAAGGGAAGTAGTAACGAGTATGGCTACACCTTC.

The rearrangement links TRBV27 to TRBJ1-2, with a tentative D call TRBD1 (6 bases). In germline, CDR1 is MNHEY, CDR2 SMNVEV (reference sequence). V was shortened by 3 bases and J by 3 bases, with 11 bases between the two germline ends. The length of the CDR3 is 14 residues. CDR3 region: CASSLGGIHYGYTF. The CDR3 DNA sequence: TGTGCCAGCAGTTTGGGGGGCATTCACTATGGCTACACCTTC.

Remarks on this clonotype: A much more abundant neighbour one base away suggests this may be a read error. No conserved phenylalanine or tryptophan ends this CDR3, so it is likely a read error. The chain links TRBV7-2 to TRBJ1-3; weak D call: TRBD1 (5 bases). This CDR3 comprises 14 residues. Between the trimmed V and J ends, which lost 5 bases and 2 bases, there was a span of 10 bases. Germline-derived CDR1 and CDR2 are SGHTA and FQGNSA. DNA of the CDR3: TGTGCCAGCAGCGTCCAGGGCCCTGGAAACACCATATATTCT. This sequence encodes CASSVQGPGNTIYS.